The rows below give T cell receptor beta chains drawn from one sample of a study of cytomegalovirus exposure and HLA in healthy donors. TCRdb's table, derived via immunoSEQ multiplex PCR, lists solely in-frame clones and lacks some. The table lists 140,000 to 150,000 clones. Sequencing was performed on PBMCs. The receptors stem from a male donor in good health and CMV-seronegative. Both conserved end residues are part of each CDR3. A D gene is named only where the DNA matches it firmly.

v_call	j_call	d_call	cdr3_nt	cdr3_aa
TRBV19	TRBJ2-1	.	TGTGCCAGTAGCCCTAGGGGGGGCCGTTACAATGAGCAGTTCTTC	CASSPRGGRYNEQFF
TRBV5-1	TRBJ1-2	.	TGCGCCAGCAGCTTGGGTTCGCCAGACTATGGCTACACCTTC	CASSLGSPDYGYTF
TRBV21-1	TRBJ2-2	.	TGTGCCAGCACCCCACGGGGGTGGGAGCTGTTTTTT	CASTPRGWELFF
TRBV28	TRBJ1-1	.	TGTGCCAGCAGTTGGGCGCGTTCCGGTTCTGAAGCTTTCTTT	CASSWARSGSEAFF
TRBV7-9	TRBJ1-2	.	TGTGCCAGCAGCTTGGGCGGGAATGGCTACACCTTC	CASSLGGNGYTF
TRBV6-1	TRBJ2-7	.	TGTGCCAGCAGTCTAGTCGGATACGTTTACGAGCAGTACTTC	CASSLVGYVYEQYF
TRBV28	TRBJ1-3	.	TGTGCCAGCACTACAGCAGGCTCTGGAAACACCATATATTTT	CASTTAGSGNTIYF
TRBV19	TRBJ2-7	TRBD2	TGTGCCAGTAGTAACGTGGGAGGGCCATCCGAGCAGTACTTC	CASSNVGGPSEQYF
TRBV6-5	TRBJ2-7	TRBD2	TGTGCCAGCAGTTACTTTCACCCTAGCGGGGGGTTCGAGCAGTACTTC	CASSYFHPSGGFEQYF
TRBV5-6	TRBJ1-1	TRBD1	TGTGCCAGCAGCTGGACAGGGGCTACTGAAGCTTTCTTT	CASSWTGATEAFF
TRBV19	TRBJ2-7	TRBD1	TGTGCCAGTTCCCGGACAGGGGGAATCTACGAGCAGTACTTC	CASSRTGGIYEQYF
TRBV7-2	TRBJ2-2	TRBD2	TGTGCCAGCAGCCCCTCTAGCGGGGGGGCCGCGGACACCGGGGAGCTGTTTTTT	CASSPSSGGAADTGELFF
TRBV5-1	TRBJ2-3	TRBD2	TGCGCCAGCAGCACTTCCAGACTAGCGGGCTTGGCGGATACGCAGTATTTT	CASSTSRLAGLADTQYF
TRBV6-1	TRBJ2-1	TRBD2	TGTGCCAGCAGTGATCCCCGGGGCGGGAGTGGTAATGAGCAGTTCTTC	CASSDPRGGSGNEQFF
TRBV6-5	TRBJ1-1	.	TGTGCCAGCAGTTATGCGGGGGGGGGCACTGAAGCTTTCTTT	CASSYAGGGTEAFF
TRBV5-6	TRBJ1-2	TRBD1	TGTGCCAGCAGCCCCGGGACAGGATTAACTAACTATGGCTACACCTTC	CASSPGTGLTNYGYTF
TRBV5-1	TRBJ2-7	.	TGCGCCAGCAAGGGGTCGGGGGGCGGCCACGAGCAGTACTTC	CASKGSGGGHEQYF
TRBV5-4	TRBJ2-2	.	TGTGCCAGCAGCTGGGGAGGAGGGCCCGCGAACACCGGGGAGCTGTTTTTT	CASSWGGGPANTGELFF
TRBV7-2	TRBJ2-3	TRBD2	TGTGCCAGCAGCAAGCGGGGGGCGGAAGATACGCAGTATTTT	CASSKRGAEDTQYF
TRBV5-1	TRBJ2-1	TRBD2	TGCGCCAGCAGTCCCCGTAGGCGGGAGGGGAACAATGAGCAGTTCTTC	CASSPRRREGNNEQFF
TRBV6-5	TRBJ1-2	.	TGTGCCAGCAGTTACAGGCAGACAAACTCTAACTATGGCTACACCTTC	CASSYRQTNSNYGYTF
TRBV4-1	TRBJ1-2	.	TGCGCCAGCAGCCAAAGAGTTCCGGAGGAGACGGCGAAAAACTATGGCTACACCTTC	CASSQRVPEETAKNYGYTF
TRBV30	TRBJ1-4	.	TGTGCCTGGAGTAGGCAGGCAAATGAAAAACTGTTTTTT	CAWSRQANEKLFF
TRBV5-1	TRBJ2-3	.	TGCGCCAGCAGCTTGGCCCAGCGAGGCGGCACAGATACGCAGTATTTT	CASSLAQRGGTDTQYF
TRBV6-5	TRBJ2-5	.	TGTGCCAGCAGCCCCGGGTGGGAGACCCAGTACTTC	CASSPGWETQYF
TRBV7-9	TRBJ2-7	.	TGTGCCAGCAGCTTATCGTCTCGGGAGAGGGGCGAGCAGTACTTC	CASSLSSRERGEQYF
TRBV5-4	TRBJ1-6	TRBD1	TGTGCCAGCAGCTGGGGACAGGGGGCAGATAATTCACCCCTCCACTTT	CASSWGQGADNSPLHF
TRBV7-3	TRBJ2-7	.	TGTGCCAGCAGCTCTTCTTCCTACGAGCAGTACTTC	CASSSSSYEQYF
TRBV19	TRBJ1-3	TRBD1	TGTGCCAGTAGTCCTTACCGGGACAGCGGAAACACCATATATTTT	CASSPYRDSGNTIYF
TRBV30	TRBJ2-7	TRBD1	TGTGCCTGGAGCCCTGGACAGGGGGCCAGTATAGGTGACGAGCAGTACTTC	CAWSPGQGASIGDEQYF
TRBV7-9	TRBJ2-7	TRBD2	TGTGCCAGCGCCCCGCGGGGGTTAAGCGAGCAGTACTTC	CASAPRGLSEQYF
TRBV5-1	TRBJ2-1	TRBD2	TGCGCCAGCAGCGCACTAGCGGGAAACTACAATGAGCAGTTCTTC	CASSALAGNYNEQFF
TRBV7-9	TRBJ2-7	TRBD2	TGTGCCAGCAGCTTAGCAGGGCGGGGGGCGGACGAGCAGTACTTC	CASSLAGRGADEQYF
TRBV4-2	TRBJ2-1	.	TGTGCCAGCAGCCAAATTTTCCTAAGCTCCTACAATGAGCAGTTCTTC	CASSQIFLSSYNEQFF
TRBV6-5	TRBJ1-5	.	TGTGCCAGCAGATCAGGGGAAAATCAGCCCCAGCATTTT	CASRSGENQPQHF
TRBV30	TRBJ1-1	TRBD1	TGTGCCTGGAGTGGGGGACAGGCCATGAACACTGAAGCTTTCTTT	CAWSGGQAMNTEAFF
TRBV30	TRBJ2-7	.	TGTGCCTGGAAGTACCAGGGCAGGAGAGACTCCTACGAGCAGTACTTC	CAWKYQGRRDSYEQYF
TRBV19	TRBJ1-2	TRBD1	TGTGCCAGTAGTATAGGGGCGGGACAGGTGATTTACGGCTACACCTTC	CASSIGAGQVIYGYTF
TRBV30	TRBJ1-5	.	TGTGCCTGGAGCCCCGAAGGGGCTTGGCAGCCCCAGCATTTT	CAWSPEGAWQPQHF
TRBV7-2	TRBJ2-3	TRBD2	TGTGCCAGCAGCGTCCGGGGGGCAGATACGCAGTATTTT	CASSVRGADTQYF
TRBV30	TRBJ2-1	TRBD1	TGTGCCTGGAGTGTACTCGGGGACAGGGTCTTCCCTGAGCAGTTCTTC	CAWSVLGDRVFPEQFF
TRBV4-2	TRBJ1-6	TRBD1	TGTGCCAGCAGCCAAACGCAGGGGGCACCCCTCCACTTT	CASSQTQGAPLHF
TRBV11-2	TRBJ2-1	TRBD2	TGTGCCAGCAGCTCTCGGGTGAGCGGGGGATACAATGAGCAGTTCTTC	CASSSRVSGGYNEQFF
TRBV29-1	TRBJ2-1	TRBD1	TGCGGCAGCAGAGTAGGACAGGGGGCAATTGAGCAGTTCTTC	CGSRVGQGAIEQFF
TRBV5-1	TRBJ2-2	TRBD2	TGCGCCAGCAGACTAGCGGGAGTCGGGGAGCTGTTTTTT	CASRLAGVGELFF
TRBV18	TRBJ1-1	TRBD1	TGTGCCAGCTCGGCTGGGGGGACAGGTACCACTGAAGCTTTCTTT	CASSAGGTGTTEAFF
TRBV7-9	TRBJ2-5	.	TGTGCCAGCAGCTTAGTTTTGGGGGGTCAAGAGACCCAGTACTTC	CASSLVLGGQETQYF
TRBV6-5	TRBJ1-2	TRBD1	TGTGCCAGCAGTACGACAGGGAACTATGGCTACACCTTC	CASSTTGNYGYTF
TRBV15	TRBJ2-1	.	TGTGCCACCAGTCCTCACCCGGCTAGCGCTGTAGGTGAGCAGTTCTTC	CATSPHPASAVGEQFF
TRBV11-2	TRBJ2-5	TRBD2	TGTGCCAGCAGCTTGTATTCTAGCGGGAGGGGAGCTGAGACCCAGTACTTC	CASSLYSSGRGAETQYF
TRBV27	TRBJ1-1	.	TGTGCCAGCAGTATTATAGGGGGACGAGGCACTGAAGCTTTCTTT	CASSIIGGRGTEAFF